Each of the 8 T cell receptor beta chains below was sequenced from the same sample in a study of CD8 T cells in Susac syndrome. When the RNA was reverse transcribed, random hexamers were used with an input of roughly 0.45 to 1 ug. TCRdb re-called the immunoSEQ multiplex PCR reads through MiXCR, storing one row per CDR3 protein. There are under 200,000 distinct CDR3 sequences in the sample; roughly 90% occur only once, and about 0.1% lies in the top ten. Sequencing input: CD4+ T cells from PBMCs. All receptors derive from a human donor with Susac syndrome.

V is TRBV5-1 and J is TRBJ2-4, with 7 bases lining up with TRBD2. The germline gives CDR1 SGHRS, CDR2 YFSETQ. The CDR3 spans 16 residues. V lost 4 bases, J lost 0 bases, and 7 bases stayed unmatched. CDR3 in amino acids: CASSGDYRSAKNIQYF. In nucleotides, the CDR3 is TGCGCCAGCAGCGGGGACTACCGTTCAGCCAAAAACATTCAGTACTTC.

This sequence joins TRBV29-1 and TRBJ2-3; 7 bases agree with TRBD2. Germline V gene lookup returns CDR1 SQVTM and CDR2 ANQGSEA. Trimming took 1 base from V and 8 from J; bases not matched to a gene: 6. The CDR3 spans 13 residues. Here the CDR3 reads CSVEVTSVGTQYF. The CDR3 coding sequence is TGCAGCGTTGAAGTAACTAGCGTTGGTACGCAGTATTTT.

The J gene is TRBJ2-5, the V gene TRBV28, with 9 bases matching TRBD1. CDR1 and CDR2 (germline): MDHEN, SYDVKM. CDR3 size: 15 residues. V shed 5 bases, J shed 1 base, and the junction held 5 bases outside the gene matches. DNA for the CDR3: TGTGCCAGCAGTCAACCGGGACAGGGCCAAGAGACCCAGTACTTC. This gives the protein CASSQPGQGQETQYF.

The chain recombines TRBV11-2 with TRBJ2-7; 9 bases align to TRBD2. Germline trimming cut 0 bases from V and 4 bases from J; bases unmatched to any gene: 10. This CDR3 is 17 amino acids long. Per germline, CDR1 SGHAT and CDR2 FQNNGV. The CDR3 region is CASSLDGLAGGLYEQYF. The CDR3 DNA reads as TGTGCCAGCAGCTTAGATGGGCTGGCGGGGGGGCTATACGAGCAGTACTTC.

The V gene is TRBV12-3 or TRBV12-4, the J gene TRBJ2-6; D is perhaps TRBD2 (5 bases). The CDR3 contains 18 residues. The V gene lost 3 bases and the J gene lost 3 bases, with 18 bases spanning the gap. This chain's CDR3 is CASSFSGSSLNGANVLTF. The CDR3 DNA is TGTGCCAGCAGTTTCTCGGGGTCATCGCTGAATGGGGCCAACGTCCTGACTTTC.

Only one count was recorded for this clonotype. The rearrangement joins TRBV5-1 to TRBJ2-7, with D tentatively TRBD1 or TRBD2 (5 bases each). CDR1 is SGHRS and CDR2 is YFSETQ in the germline V gene. V was cut by 7 bases and J by 7 bases, with 18 bases left in between. The CDR3 totals 13 residues. The CDR3 DNA reads TGCGCCAGCCACCGGGACGGTGGTGGGGAGCAGTACTTC. It specifies CASHRDGGGEQYF. Drawing the rest from reference TRBV5-1 and TRBJ2-7, the complete variable domain is KAGVTQTPRYLIKTRGQQVTLSCSPISGHRSVSWYQQTPGQGLQFLFEYFSETQRNKGNFPGRFSGRQFSNSRSEMNVSTLELGDSALYLCASHRDGGGEQYFGPGTRLTVT.

This chain links TRBV7-6 with TRBJ1-2; 9 bases line up with TRBD1. The CDR3 sequence is 15 residues long. Looked up from germline, CDR1 is SGHVS and CDR2 is FNYEAQ. V lost 4 bases to trimming and J lost 6 bases; unmatched junction nucleotides: 9. In DNA form, the CDR3 reads TGTGCCAGCAGCTCTTACAGGGGGCCGGTCGATGGCTACACCTTC. This encodes CASSSYRGPVDGYTF.

This rearrangement joins TRBV3-1 to TRBJ2-2; 8 bases fit TRBD1. Germline CDR1 LGHDT, CDR2 YNNKEL (reference sequence). The ends lost 5 bases at V and 6 bases at J; junction bases unmatched: 5. CDR3 length equals 14 residues. The DNA of the CDR3 is TGTGCCAGCAGCACACCCAGGGGGCCCGGGGAGCTGTTTTTT. Protein product: CASSTPRGPGELFF.